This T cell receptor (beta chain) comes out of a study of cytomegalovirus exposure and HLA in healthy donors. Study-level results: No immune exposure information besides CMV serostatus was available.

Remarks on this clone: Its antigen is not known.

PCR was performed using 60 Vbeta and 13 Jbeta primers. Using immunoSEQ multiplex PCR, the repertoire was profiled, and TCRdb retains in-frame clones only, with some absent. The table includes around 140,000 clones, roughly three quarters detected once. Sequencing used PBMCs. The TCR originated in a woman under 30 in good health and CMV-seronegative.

CDR3 nucleotide sequence: TGTGCTAGTGGTTTGGCCCAGGGATTGGCCAAAAACATTCAGTACTTC. It translates to CASGLAQGLAKNIQYF. The chain combines TRBV12-5 with TRBJ2-4, with D perhaps TRBD1 (5 bases). This CDR3 is built from 16 residues. Trimming pared 1 base from V and 1 base from J, leaving 11 bases between. The germline V gene encodes CDR1 LGHNT and CDR2 FRNRAP.